A selection of T cell receptor beta chains follows, all from one sample in a study of T cell repertoires in cytomegalovirus infection. Their target antigens are unknown. MiXCR, run by TCRdb on the reads, gives a single entry per CDR3 protein. Among about 69,000 distinct CDR3 sequences listed, about 29% were seen once. Sequencing was performed on CD8+ T cells from cultured PBMCs, taken from culture after CMV antigen stimulation. The receptor source for this set is a human donor in good health (CMV status not recorded). Some clones in this sample may be carry-over from other donors' samples. CDR3s include the opening cysteine and the closing phenylalanine or tryptophan. The order of the fields is D gene, clone size, J gene, V gene, CDR3 protein, CDR3 DNA. The D gene is left open where the match is weak. Not every row has a clone size; where given, it reads once, few, many or a size class.

>.|many|TRBJ1-5|TRBV5-6
CASSLGGTGNQPQHF
TGTGCCAGCAGCCTGGGAGGGACGGGCAATCAGCCCCAGCATTTT
>TRBD1|few|TRBJ1-3|TRBV19
CASSMTGTGASGNTIYF
TGTGCCAGTAGTATGACCGGGACAGGTGCCTCTGGAAACACCATATATTTT
>.|few|TRBJ1-5|TRBV25-1
CASSDIAAGDLDQPQHF
TGTGCCAGCAGTGATATAGCCGCAGGGGACTTGGATCAGCCCCAGCATTTT
>.|.|TRBJ2-5|TRBV5-4
CASSLRQPLQETQYF
TGTGCCAGCAGCTTGAGGCAGCCCCTCCAAGAGACCCAGTACTTC
>.|.|TRBJ1-6|TRBV20-1
CSARDDSPLHF
TGCAGTGCTAGAGACGATTCACCCCTCCACTTT
>.|.|TRBJ2-1|TRBV19
CASSMLPNEQFF
TGTGCCAGTAGTATGCTGCCTAATGAGCAGTTCTTC
>.|few|TRBJ1-1|TRBV27
CASSEQGYTEAFF
TGTGCCAGCAGTGAACAGGGATACACTGAAGCTTTCTTT
>.|.|TRBJ1-4|TRBV7-9
CASSTGREKLFF
TGTGCCAGCTCAACAGGGAGGGAAAAACTGTTTTTT
>.|.|TRBJ2-1|TRBV6-1
CASSDRGYVNEQFF
TGTGCCAGCAGTGACCGTGGTTACGTCAATGAGCAGTTCTTC
>.|few|TRBJ1-2|TRBV12-3/TRBV12-4
CASNDPTAGGYTF
TGTGCCAGCAATGACCCCACGGCGGGTGGCTACACCTTC
>.|once|TRBJ1-5|TRBV5-8
CASRGGGAGSQPQHF
TGTGCCAGCAGAGGGGGGGGCGCGGGCAGTCAGCCCCAGCATTTT
>.|few|TRBJ1-6|TRBV27
CASSLYDSNNSPLHF
TGTGCCAGCAGTTTATATGACAGTAATAATTCACCCCTCCACTTT
>.|.|TRBJ1-1|TRBV7-9
CASSSPAKLPDTEAFF
TGTGCCAGCAGCTCCCCGGCCAAACTCCCGGACACTGAAGCTTTCTTT
>TRBD2|.|TRBJ2-3|TRBV27
CASSLLAGITDTQYF
TGTGCCAGCAGTTTATTAGCGGGAATCACAGATACGCAGTATTTT
>TRBD2|few|TRBJ2-1|TRBV11-3
CASSPPNGRNEQFF
TGTGCCAGCAGCCCGCCTAACGGGAGGAATGAGCAGTTCTTC
>.|.|TRBJ2-1|TRBV27
CASSPGGGPSSYNEQFF
TGTGCCAGCAGTCCCGGTGGGGGACCTAGCTCCTACAATGAGCAGTTCTTC
>.|many|TRBJ1-4|TRBV28
CASSPWREKLFF
TGTGCCAGCAGTCCTTGGAGAGAAAAACTGTTTTTT
>.|few|TRBJ1-5|TRBV13
CASSSGRGFSNQPQHF
TGTGCCAGCAGCTCGGGTAGGGGGTTTAGCAATCAGCCCCAGCATTTT
>.|.|TRBJ2-4|TRBV12-3/TRBV12-4
CASSLERGIAKNIQYF
TGTGCCAGCAGCCTGGAGCGAGGGATAGCCAAAAACATTCAGTACTTC
>.|.|TRBJ1-5|TRBV20-1
CSASVVQGSNQPQHF
TGCAGTGCTAGCGTCGTGCAGGGTAGCAATCAGCCCCAGCATTTT